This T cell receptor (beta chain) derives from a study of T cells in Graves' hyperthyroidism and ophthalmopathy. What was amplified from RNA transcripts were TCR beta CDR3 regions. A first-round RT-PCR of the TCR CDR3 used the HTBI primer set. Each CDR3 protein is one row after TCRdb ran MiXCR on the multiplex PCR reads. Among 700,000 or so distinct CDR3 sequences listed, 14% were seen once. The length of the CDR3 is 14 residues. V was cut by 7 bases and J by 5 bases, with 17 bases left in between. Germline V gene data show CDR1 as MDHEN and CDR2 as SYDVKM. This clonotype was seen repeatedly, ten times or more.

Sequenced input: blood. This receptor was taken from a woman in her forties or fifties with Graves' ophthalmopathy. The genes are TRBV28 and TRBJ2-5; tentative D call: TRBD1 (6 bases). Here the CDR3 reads CASISSGARETQYF. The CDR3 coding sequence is TGTGCCAGCATTTCTTCAGGGGCTCGTGAGACCCAGTACTTC. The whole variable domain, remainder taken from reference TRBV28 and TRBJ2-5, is DVKVTQSSRYLVKRTGEKVFLECVQDMDHENMFWYRQDPGLGLRLIYFSYDVKMKEKGDIPEGYSVSREKKERFSLILESASTNQTSMYLCASISSGARETQYFGPGTRLLVL.